This TCR beta chain was documented in a study of cytomegalovirus exposure and HLA in healthy donors. Whole-study results and caveats: One cluster of highly shared sequence variants probably arose as a sequencing artifact. Later, an analysis found that common viral pathogens appeared to be linked with several of the most significant clusters.

With 60 Vbeta and 13 Jbeta primers, the PCR was carried out. Profiling relied on immunoSEQ multiplex PCR, and the TCRdb table lists in-frame clones only, not all of them. Of 100,000 or so clones listed, about four fifths are singletons. In the case of this clone: The antigen is unknown.

The CDR3 runs 17 residues. Germline CDR1 reads SGHTA; CDR2 reads FQGNSA. Trimming at V came to 5 bases and at J to 5 bases, leaving 17 bases not matched to a gene. The J gene is TRBJ1-2, the V gene TRBV7-2, with 7 nucleotides matching TRBD1. Sequences were obtained from PBMCs. This receptor was taken from a woman aged 40 to 55 in good health and CMV-seronegative. The CDR3 loop reads CASSGAQLQGYRYGYTF. The CDR3, as DNA: TGTGCCAGCAGCGGGGCCCAATTACAGGGGTATAGATATGGCTACACCTTC.